This record covers a single TCR beta chain. Per germline, CDR1 MNHNY and CDR2 SVGAGI (reference sequence). The V gene lost 8 bases and the J gene lost 6 bases, with 14 bases spanning the gap. The CDR3 runs 13 residues. This sample is drawn from a study of patients and donors after allogeneic stem cell transplantation. A single record per CDR3 protein comes from TCRdb applying MiXCR to the RT-PCR reads. The table has about a million distinct CDR3 sequences, 18% seen once. The rearrangement uses TRBV6-6 and TRBJ2-1; unclear D gene. The sequence derives from a human donor who was either an allogeneic HSCT recipient or a stem cell or donor lymphocyte infusion donor (not recorded which). It is not recorded whose cells these are; they may come from a transplant donor. The sequenced material came from blood, either unsorted or a sorted T cell fraction (not recorded which). CDR3 nucleotide sequence: TGTGCCAGCGGCCGTATGGGTGGCAATGAGCAGTTCTTC. Amino acid sequence: CASGRMGGNEQFF.